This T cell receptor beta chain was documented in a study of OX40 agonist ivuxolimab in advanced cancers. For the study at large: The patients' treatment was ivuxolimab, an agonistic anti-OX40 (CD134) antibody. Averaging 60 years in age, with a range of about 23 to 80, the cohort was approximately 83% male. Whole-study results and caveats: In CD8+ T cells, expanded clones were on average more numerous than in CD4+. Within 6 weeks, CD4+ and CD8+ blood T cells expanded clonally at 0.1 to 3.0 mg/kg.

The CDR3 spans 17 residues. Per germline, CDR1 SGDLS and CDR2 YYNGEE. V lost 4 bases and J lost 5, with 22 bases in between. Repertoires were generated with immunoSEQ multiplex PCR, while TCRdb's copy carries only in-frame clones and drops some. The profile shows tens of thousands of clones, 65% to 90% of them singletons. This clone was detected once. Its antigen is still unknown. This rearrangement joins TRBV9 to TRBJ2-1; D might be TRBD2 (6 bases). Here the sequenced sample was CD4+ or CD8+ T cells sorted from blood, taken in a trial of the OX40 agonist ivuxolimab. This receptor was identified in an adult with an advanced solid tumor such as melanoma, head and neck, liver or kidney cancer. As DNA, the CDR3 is TGTGCCAGCAGCCCACTCGCTCGGAGGAGGGCCGACAATGAGCAGTTCTTC. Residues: CASSPLARRRADNEQFF.